This is a list of T cell receptor beta chains from one sample in a study of shared clonotypes between healthy human individuals. The table came from immunoSEQ multiplex PCR; TCRdb's copy has only in-frame clones and leaves some out. This repertoire shows about 2 million clones, just under 95% found once; its top ten account for 0.9% to 1.5%. The sequencing input was naive CD8+ T cells sorted from blood. Source of these receptors: a man aged 18 to 30 in good health. The CDR3 runs from the conserved cysteine through the conserved F or W. The D gene is left open where the match is weak. Expanded clones are given a class, and other clones once, few, many or no size at all.

D: NA; J: TRBJ2-7; V: TRBV9; size: NA; DNA: TGTGCCAGCAGCGTAGGCGGAGGACCCTACGAGCAGTACTTC; CDR3: CASSVGGGPYEQYF
D: NA; J: TRBJ1-1; V: TRBV23-1; size: NA; DNA: TGCGCCAGCAGTCAATCGACACAGGTAGTCACTGAAGCTTTCTTT; CDR3: CASSQSTQVVTEAFF
D: NA; J: TRBJ2-7; V: TRBV19; size: once; DNA: TGTGCCAGTAGTATGGACACCTCGTACGAGCAGTACTTC; CDR3: CASSMDTSYEQYF
D: TRBD1; J: TRBJ1-1; V: TRBV19; size: NA; DNA: TGTGCCAGTAGTACCCACCGGACAGGGAACACTGAAGCTTTCTTT; CDR3: CASSTHRTGNTEAFF
D: NA; J: TRBJ2-7; V: TRBV13; size: NA; DNA: TGTGCCAGCAGCTTAGAGCGGAACAGGTACGAGCAGTACTTC; CDR3: CASSLERNRYEQYF
D: TRBD1; J: TRBJ1-5; V: TRBV6-5; size: NA; DNA: TGTGCCAGCAGTTCGGGACAGGGTAGCAATCAGCCCCAGCATTTT; CDR3: CASSSGQGSNQPQHF
D: NA; J: TRBJ1-5; V: TRBV19; size: NA; DNA: TGTGCCAGTAGTATCCCTAATCAGCCCCAGCATTTT; CDR3: CASSIPNQPQHF
D: NA; J: TRBJ1-6; V: TRBV6-1; size: NA; DNA: TGTGCCAGCAGTGACCAGGGTCCTTACTCCTATAATTCACCCCTCCACTTT; CDR3: CASSDQGPYSYNSPLHF
D: NA; J: TRBJ2-7; V: TRBV25-1; size: NA; DNA: TGTGCCAGCAGTGGACAGGTAACCTACGAGCAGTACTTC; CDR3: CASSGQVTYEQYF
D: NA; J: TRBJ1-5; V: TRBV28; size: NA; DNA: TGTGCCAGCAGTTTATCGGCACAGGGTGGTCAGCCCCAGCATTTT; CDR3: CASSLSAQGGQPQHF
D: NA; J: TRBJ2-1; V: TRBV5-1; size: NA; DNA: TGCGCCAGCAGCTTGGCCTGGCAGGGGCGCAATGAGCAGTTCTTC; CDR3: CASSLAWQGRNEQFF
D: TRBD1; J: TRBJ2-7; V: TRBV27; size: NA; DNA: TGTGCCAGCAGTCTCGGACAGGGAGCCTACGAGCAGTACTTC; CDR3: CASSLGQGAYEQYF
D: NA; J: TRBJ2-2; V: TRBV4-1; size: NA; DNA: TGCGCCAGCAGCCAAGGACTCGGAGCCGGGGAGCTGTTTTTT; CDR3: CASSQGLGAGELFF
D: NA; J: TRBJ2-7; V: TRBV28; size: NA; DNA: TGTGCCAACAGTTTAAGAGGGGACGAGCAGTACTTC; CDR3: CANSLRGDEQYF
D: TRBD1; J: TRBJ2-3; V: TRBV5-6; size: NA; DNA: TGTGCCAGCAGCCTCGGGACAGGGAGGACAGATACGCAGTATTTT; CDR3: CASSLGTGRTDTQYF
D: TRBD1; J: TRBJ2-2; V: TRBV2; size: few; DNA: TGTGCCAGCAGTGAGGACAGGGCGAGCGGGGAGCTGTTTTTT; CDR3: CASSEDRASGELFF
D: NA; J: TRBJ2-7; V: TRBV7-8; size: once; DNA: TGTGCCAGCAGCTTAAGGGCCACCTACGAGCAGTACTTC; CDR3: CASSLRATYEQYF
D: NA; J: TRBJ1-1; V: TRBV9; size: NA; DNA: TGTGCCAGCAGCGTTATCACGAACACTGAAGCTTTCTTT; CDR3: CASSVITNTEAFF
D: TRBD1; J: TRBJ2-2; V: TRBV7-2; size: NA; DNA: TGTGCCAGCAGCTTACCCGGGACAGGGTTAAACACCGGGGAGCTGTTTTTT; CDR3: CASSLPGTGLNTGELFF
D: NA; J: TRBJ2-7; V: TRBV4-3; size: NA; DNA: TGCGCCAGCAGCCAATCAGGGACGGTCAGCTCCTACGAGCAGTACTTC; CDR3: CASSQSGTVSSYEQYF
D: NA; J: TRBJ2-7; V: TRBV11-2; size: NA; DNA: TGTGCCAGCAGGCTAGGACTATCCATTACCTACGAGCAGTACTTC; CDR3: CASRLGLSITYEQYF
D: NA; J: TRBJ1-3; V: TRBV28; size: NA; DNA: TGTGCCAGCAGTTCCCTCCCACTGCTCTCTGGAAACACCATATATTTT; CDR3: CASSSLPLLSGNTIYF
D: TRBD1; J: TRBJ1-6; V: TRBV23-1; size: NA; DNA: TGCGCCAGCAGTCAACGACAGGGGAGCTCCTATAATTCACCCCTCCACTTT; CDR3: CASSQRQGSSYNSPLHF
D: NA; J: TRBJ1-1; V: TRBV30; size: NA; DNA: TGTGCCTGGAGAAGGGAGAGAGAAGCTTTCTTT; CDR3: CAWRREREAFF
D: TRBD2; J: TRBJ2-5; V: TRBV30; size: NA; DNA: TGTGCCTGGTCTTGGGGGGGCCAAGAGACCCAGTACTTC; CDR3: CAWSWGGQETQYF
D: TRBD1; J: TRBJ1-1; V: TRBV4-1; size: NA; DNA: TGCGCCAGCAGTCATGGGACAGGGGAGGGTGAAGCTTTCTTT; CDR3: CASSHGTGEGEAFF
D: NA; J: TRBJ1-2; V: TRBV9; size: few; DNA: TGTGCCAGCAGCGGGCCCCGTAGGTCGGCAGACTATGGCTACACCTTC; CDR3: CASSGPRRSADYGYTF
D: NA; J: TRBJ2-7; V: TRBV2; size: NA; DNA: TGTGCCAGCAGTGAAGGGGGGGAACTCTACGAGCAGTACTTC; CDR3: CASSEGGELYEQYF
D: TRBD2; J: TRBJ2-7; V: TRBV27; size: NA; DNA: TGTGCCAGCAGTTTATCACCCAGTGGAGCGGGGGACTACGAGCAGTACTTC; CDR3: CASSLSPSGAGDYEQYF
D: TRBD2; J: TRBJ2-1; V: TRBV5-6; size: NA; DNA: TGTGCCAGCAGCTTGTCTCTAGCGGACAATGAGCAGTTCTTC; CDR3: CASSLSLADNEQFF
D: NA; J: TRBJ1-2; V: TRBV6-1; size: NA; DNA: TGTGCCAGCATTCCGACGGGAATCTATGGCTACACCTTC; CDR3: CASIPTGIYGYTF
D: TRBD1; J: TRBJ1-5; V: TRBV7-9; size: NA; DNA: TGTGCCAGCAGCGAACAGGGGGCAGGTAATCAGCCCCAGCATTTT; CDR3: CASSEQGAGNQPQHF
D: NA; J: TRBJ2-1; V: TRBV27; size: NA; DNA: TGTGCCAGCAGCTTAAGTGGGGGTGAGCAGTTCTTC; CDR3: CASSLSGGEQFF
D: NA; J: TRBJ2-3; V: TRBV29-1; size: NA; DNA: TGCAGCGTTGTTCCTAGCGAGGGCCCAGATACGCAGTATTTT; CDR3: CSVVPSEGPDTQYF
D: NA; J: TRBJ1-1; V: TRBV6-6; size: NA; DNA: TGTGCCAGCAGTCCTCATTACAGGGACACTGAAGCTTTCTTT; CDR3: CASSPHYRDTEAFF
D: NA; J: TRBJ1-6; V: TRBV12-1; size: few; DNA: TGTGCCAGCAGCTTACGAAATACCCTCCACTTT; CDR3: CASSLRNTLHF
D: NA; J: TRBJ1-1; V: TRBV5-6; size: NA; DNA: TGTGCCAGCAGCTGGGGGACCGGTTTGGGGACGAACACTGAAGCTTTCTTT; CDR3: CASSWGTGLGTNTEAFF
D: TRBD1; J: TRBJ2-7; V: TRBV7-8; size: NA; DNA: TGTGCCAGCAGCCTGACAGGGTTTCACGAGCAGTACTTC; CDR3: CASSLTGFHEQYF
D: NA; J: TRBJ2-7; V: TRBV5-6; size: NA; DNA: TGTGCCAGCAGCTTGCCCGTCTTAGCAGAGAGCTCCTACGAGCAGTACTTC; CDR3: CASSLPVLAESSYEQYF
D: NA; J: TRBJ2-7; V: TRBV27; size: NA; DNA: TGTGCCAGCAGTTTAAATAGCCACACCTACGAGCAGTACTTC; CDR3: CASSLNSHTYEQYF
D: NA; J: TRBJ1-4; V: TRBV4-1; size: NA; DNA: TGCGCCAGCAGCCAAGAGGGGATCCGAACTAATGAAAAACTGTTTTTT; CDR3: CASSQEGIRTNEKLFF
D: TRBD2; J: TRBJ2-7; V: TRBV5-1; size: NA; DNA: TGCGCCAGCAGCTTGGCCTGGGAGGGAGTCTACGAGCAGTACTTC; CDR3: CASSLAWEGVYEQYF
D: TRBD1; J: TRBJ1-3; V: TRBV27; size: NA; DNA: TGTGCCAGCAGTCCGTTACTTCCAGGGGGCGGTGGAAACACCATATATTTT; CDR3: CASSPLLPGGGGNTIYF
D: NA; J: TRBJ1-1; V: TRBV5-6; size: NA; DNA: TGTGCCAGCAGCCTAGGGCCCCCCTATGAAGCTTTCTTT; CDR3: CASSLGPPYEAFF
D: TRBD1; J: TRBJ2-7; V: TRBV28; size: NA; DNA: TGTGCCAGCAGTTCCGGGACAGCACCCTACGAGCAGTACTTC; CDR3: CASSSGTAPYEQYF
D: NA; J: TRBJ2-1; V: TRBV5-8; size: NA; DNA: TGTGCCAGCAGGGTCAATGAGCAGTTCTTC; CDR3: CASRVNEQFF
D: TRBD2; J: TRBJ2-7; V: TRBV4-3; size: NA; DNA: TGCGCCAGCAGCCCCGGGTCCTTGCGGGAGAGCCCCTACGAGCAGTACTTC; CDR3: CASSPGSLRESPYEQYF
D: NA; J: TRBJ2-7; V: TRBV10-2; size: NA; DNA: TGCGCCAGCAGTGAGTTGGGGGAGCAGTACTTC; CDR3: CASSELGEQYF
D: TRBD1; J: TRBJ2-7; V: TRBV11-2; size: NA; DNA: TGTGCCAGCAGCCAACCGGGACAGGGCCTGACCGAGCAGTACTTC; CDR3: CASSQPGQGLTEQYF
D: NA; J: TRBJ2-5; V: TRBV28; size: NA; DNA: TGTGCCAGCAGTGCGACCCCGGGCCAAAAAGAGACCCAGTACTTC; CDR3: CASSATPGQKETQYF